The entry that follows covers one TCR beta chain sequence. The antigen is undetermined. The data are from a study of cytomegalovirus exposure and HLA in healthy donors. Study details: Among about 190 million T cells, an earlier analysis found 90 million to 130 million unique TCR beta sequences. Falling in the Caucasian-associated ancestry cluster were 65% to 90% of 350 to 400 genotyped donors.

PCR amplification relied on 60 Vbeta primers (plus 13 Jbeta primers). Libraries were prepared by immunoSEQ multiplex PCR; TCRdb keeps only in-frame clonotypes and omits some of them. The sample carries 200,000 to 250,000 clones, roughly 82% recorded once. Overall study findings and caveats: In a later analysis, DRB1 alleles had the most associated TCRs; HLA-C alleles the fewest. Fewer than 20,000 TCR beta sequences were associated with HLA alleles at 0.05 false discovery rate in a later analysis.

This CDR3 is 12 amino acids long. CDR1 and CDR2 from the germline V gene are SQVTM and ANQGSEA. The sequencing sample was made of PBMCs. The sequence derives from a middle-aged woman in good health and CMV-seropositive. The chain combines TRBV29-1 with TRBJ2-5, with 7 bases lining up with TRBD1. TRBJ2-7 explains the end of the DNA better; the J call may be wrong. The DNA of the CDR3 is TGCAGCGTCACGGGACAGCAATACGAGCAGTACTTC. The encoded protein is CSVTGQQYEQYF.